This T cell receptor beta chain originates from a study of vaccination and CD4 T cells after COVID-19. Study overall: Six men and four women formed the convalescents, two being Hispanic. Participants were given two doses of BNT162b2 or mRNA-1273 vaccine.

V shed 6 bases and J shed 7 bases, with 15 bases lying between them. The germline gives CDR1 SGHTA, CDR2 FQGTGA. The CDR3 covers 13 residues. As for this clonotype: Its antigen is undetermined.

The sample's treatment: roughly ten-day PBMC culture with coronavirus spike peptide pools or control peptides (ViraFEST assay). An Oncomine TCR Beta short-read assay was used to sequence the DNA from cultured CD4+ T cells. Investigators obtained genomic DNA by extraction from cultured CD4+ T cells. TCRdb used MiXCR to reprocess the PCR reads, holding one entry per CDR3 protein. Of roughly 14,000 distinct CDR3 sequences in the sample, 52% were seen once. V is TRBV7-3 and J is TRBJ1-2; tentative D call: TRBD1 (6 bases). This TCR derives from a human donor who had recovered from COVID-19. The specimen sequenced was CD4+ T cells from blood, cultured in vitro. The CDR3 spells CASSQDRNSGYTF. CDR3 coding DNA: TGTGCCAGCAGTCAGGACAGAAATAGTGGCTACACCTTC.